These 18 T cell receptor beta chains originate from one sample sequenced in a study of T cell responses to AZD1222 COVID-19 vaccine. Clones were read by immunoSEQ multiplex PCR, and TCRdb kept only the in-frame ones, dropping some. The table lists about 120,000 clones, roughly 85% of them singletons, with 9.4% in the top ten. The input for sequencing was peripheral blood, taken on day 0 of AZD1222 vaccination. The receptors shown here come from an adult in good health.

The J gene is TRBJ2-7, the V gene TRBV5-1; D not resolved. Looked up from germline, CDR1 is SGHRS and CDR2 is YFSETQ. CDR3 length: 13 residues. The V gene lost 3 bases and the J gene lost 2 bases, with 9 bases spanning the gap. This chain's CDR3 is CASSSAGAYEQYF. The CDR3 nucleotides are TGCGCCAGCAGCTCCGCAGGAGCCTACGAGCAGTACTTC.

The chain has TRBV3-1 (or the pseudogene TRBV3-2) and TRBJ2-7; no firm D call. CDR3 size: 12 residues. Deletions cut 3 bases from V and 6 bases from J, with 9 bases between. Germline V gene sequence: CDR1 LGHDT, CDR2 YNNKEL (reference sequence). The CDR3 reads CASSHLVGEQYF. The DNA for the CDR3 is TGTGCCAGCAGCCACCTGGTGGGCGAGCAGTACTTC.

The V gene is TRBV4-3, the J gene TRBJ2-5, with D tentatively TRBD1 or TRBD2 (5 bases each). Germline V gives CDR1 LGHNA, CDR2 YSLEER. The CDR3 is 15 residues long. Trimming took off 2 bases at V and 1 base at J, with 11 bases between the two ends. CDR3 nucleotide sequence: TGCGCCAGCAGCCAATTCACGGGGCCCCAAGAGACCCAGTACTTC. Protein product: CASSQFTGPQETQYF.

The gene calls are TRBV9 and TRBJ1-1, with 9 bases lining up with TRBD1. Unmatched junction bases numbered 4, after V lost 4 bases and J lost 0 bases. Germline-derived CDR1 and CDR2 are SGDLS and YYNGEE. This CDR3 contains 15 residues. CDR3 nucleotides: TGTGCCAGCAGCCTCGGGACAGGGCTGAACACTGAAGCTTTCTTT. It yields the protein CASSLGTGLNTEAFF.

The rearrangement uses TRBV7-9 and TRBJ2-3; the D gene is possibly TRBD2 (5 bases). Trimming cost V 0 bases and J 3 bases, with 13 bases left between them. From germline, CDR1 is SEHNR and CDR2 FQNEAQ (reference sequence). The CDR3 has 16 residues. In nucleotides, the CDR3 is TGTGCCAGCAGCTTAGCAGTTCTTGGGGAGACAGATACGCAGTATTTT. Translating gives CASSLAVLGETDTQYF.

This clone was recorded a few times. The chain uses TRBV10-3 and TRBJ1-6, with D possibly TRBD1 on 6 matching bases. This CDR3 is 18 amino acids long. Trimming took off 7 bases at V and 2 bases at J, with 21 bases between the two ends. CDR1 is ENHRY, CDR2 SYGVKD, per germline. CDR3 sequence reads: CAINKGHRRMTYNSPLHF. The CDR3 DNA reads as TGTGCCATCAATAAGGGACACCGACGTATGACCTATAATTCACCCCTCCACTTT.

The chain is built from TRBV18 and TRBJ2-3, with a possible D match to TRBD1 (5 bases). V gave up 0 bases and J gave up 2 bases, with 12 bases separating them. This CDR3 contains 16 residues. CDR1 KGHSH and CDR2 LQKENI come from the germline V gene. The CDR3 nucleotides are TGTGCCAGCTCACCACCGGCAGGGATATCCACAGATACGCAGTATTTT. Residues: CASSPPAGISTDTQYF.

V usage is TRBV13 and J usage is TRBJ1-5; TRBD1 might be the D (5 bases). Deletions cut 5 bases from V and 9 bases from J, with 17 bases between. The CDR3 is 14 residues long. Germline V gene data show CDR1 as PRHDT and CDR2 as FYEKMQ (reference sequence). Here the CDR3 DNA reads TGTGCCAGCAGCCCTGGACGGCGCAGGGCGCCCCAGCATTTT. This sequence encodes CASSPGRRRAPQHF.

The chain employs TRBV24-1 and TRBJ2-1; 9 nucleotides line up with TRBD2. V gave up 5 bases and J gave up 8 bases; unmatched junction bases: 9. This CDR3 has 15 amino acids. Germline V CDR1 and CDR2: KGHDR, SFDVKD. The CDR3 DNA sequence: TGTGCCACCAGTGGTGTTAGCGGGAGCTCCGATGAGCAGTTCTTC. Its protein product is CATSGVSGSSDEQFF.

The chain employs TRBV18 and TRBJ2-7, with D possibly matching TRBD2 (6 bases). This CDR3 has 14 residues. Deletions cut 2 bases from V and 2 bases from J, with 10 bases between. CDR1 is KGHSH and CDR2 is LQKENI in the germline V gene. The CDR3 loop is CASSPGGLTYEQYF. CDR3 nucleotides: TGTGCCAGCTCACCAGGCGGACTAACCTACGAGCAGTACTTC.

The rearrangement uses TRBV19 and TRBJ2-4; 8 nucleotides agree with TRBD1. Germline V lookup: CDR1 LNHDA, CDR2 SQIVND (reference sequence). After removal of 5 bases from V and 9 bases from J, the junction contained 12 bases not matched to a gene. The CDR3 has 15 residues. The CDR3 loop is CASSLPRTGYVIQYF. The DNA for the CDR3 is TGTGCCAGTAGTTTGCCCCGGACAGGGTATGTCATTCAGTACTTC. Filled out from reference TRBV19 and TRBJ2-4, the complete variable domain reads DGGITQSPKYLFRKEGQNVTLSCEQNLNHDAMYWYRQDPGQGLRLIYYSQIVNDFQKGDIAEGYSVSREKKESFPLTVTSAQKNPTAFYLCASSLPRTGYVIQYFGAGTRLSVL.

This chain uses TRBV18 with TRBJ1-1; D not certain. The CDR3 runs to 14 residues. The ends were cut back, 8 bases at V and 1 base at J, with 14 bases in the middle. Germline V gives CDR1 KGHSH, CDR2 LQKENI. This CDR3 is CASLPSQTNTEAFF. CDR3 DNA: TGTGCCAGCCTACCCAGTCAGACGAACACTGAAGCTTTCTTT.

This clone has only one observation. CDR3 sequence reads: CASSFTGNTEAFF. The DNA of the CDR3 is TGTGCCAGCAGCTTTACAGGGAACACTGAAGCTTTCTTT. The chain uses TRBV7-3 and TRBJ1-1, with TRBD1 as a possible D gene (5 bases). Trimming cost V 3 bases and J 1 base, with 6 bases left between them. Germline assignment: CDR1 SGHTA and CDR2 FQGTGA. The length of the CDR3 is 13 residues. Filled out from reference TRBV7-3 and TRBJ1-1, the complete variable domain reads GAGVSQTPSNKVTEKGKYVELRCDPISGHTALYWYRQSLGQGPEFLIYFQGTGAADDSGLPNDRFFAVRPEGSVSTLKIQRTERGDSAVYLCASSFTGNTEAFFGQGTRLTVV.

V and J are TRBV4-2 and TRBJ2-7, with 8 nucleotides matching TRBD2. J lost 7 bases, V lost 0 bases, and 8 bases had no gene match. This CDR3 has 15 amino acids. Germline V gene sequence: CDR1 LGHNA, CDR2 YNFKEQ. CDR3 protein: CASSQDLGGGLEQYF. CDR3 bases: TGTGCCAGCAGCCAAGATCTCGGGGGGGGCTTGGAGCAGTACTTC.

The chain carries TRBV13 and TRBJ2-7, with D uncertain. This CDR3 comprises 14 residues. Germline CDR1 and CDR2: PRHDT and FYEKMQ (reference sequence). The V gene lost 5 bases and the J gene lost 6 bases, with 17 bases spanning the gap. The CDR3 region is CASSRPGPLIEQYF. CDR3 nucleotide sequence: TGTGCCAGCAGCCGACCTGGACCTCTGATCGAGCAGTACTTC.

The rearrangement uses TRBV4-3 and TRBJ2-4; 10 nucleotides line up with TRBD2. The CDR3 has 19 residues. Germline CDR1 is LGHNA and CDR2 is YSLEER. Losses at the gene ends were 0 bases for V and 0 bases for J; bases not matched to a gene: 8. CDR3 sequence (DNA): TGCGCCAGCAGCCAAGACCTAGCGGGAGAGGGGGGAGCCAAAAACATTCAGTACTTC. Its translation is CASSQDLAGEGGAKNIQYF.

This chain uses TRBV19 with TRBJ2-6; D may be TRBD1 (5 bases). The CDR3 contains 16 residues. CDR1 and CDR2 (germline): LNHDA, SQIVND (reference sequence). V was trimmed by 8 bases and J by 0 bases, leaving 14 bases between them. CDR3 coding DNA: TGTGCCAGTCAGTTGGGGCGGCCCTCTGGGGCCAACGTCCTGACTTTC. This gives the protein CASQLGRPSGANVLTF. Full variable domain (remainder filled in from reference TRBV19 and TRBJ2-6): DGGITQSPKYLFRKEGQNVTLSCEQNLNHDAMYWYRQDPGQGLRLIYYSQIVNDFQKGDIAEGYSVSREKKESFPLTVTSAQKNPTAFYLCASQLGRPSGANVLTFGAGSRLTVL.

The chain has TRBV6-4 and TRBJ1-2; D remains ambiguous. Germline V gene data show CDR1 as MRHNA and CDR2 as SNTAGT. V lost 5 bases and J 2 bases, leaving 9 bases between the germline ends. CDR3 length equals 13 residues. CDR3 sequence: CASSLDGNYGYTF. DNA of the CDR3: TGTGCCAGCAGTTTGGACGGGAACTATGGCTACACCTTC.